This note documents a single T cell receptor (beta chain) sequence. The data derive from a study of control samples from healthy donors and cancer patients. Germline V gene data show CDR1 as SGHRS and CDR2 as YFSETQ. This CDR3 is built from 15 residues. V lost 4 bases to trimming and J lost 7 bases; unmatched junction nucleotides: 10. The repertoire was sequenced with immunoSEQ multiplex PCR; TCRdb's copy has only in-frame clones and lacks some. The sample lists about 160,000 clones; 96% were seen once. The V gene is TRBV5-1, the J gene TRBJ1-1; 10 positions agree with TRBD1. The sample comprised blood. This receptor was taken from a young woman in good health. DNA for the CDR3: TGCGCCAGCAGCGTGAAGAGACAGGGGGCTGGTGAAGCTTTCTTT. As protein: CASSVKRQGAGEAFF.